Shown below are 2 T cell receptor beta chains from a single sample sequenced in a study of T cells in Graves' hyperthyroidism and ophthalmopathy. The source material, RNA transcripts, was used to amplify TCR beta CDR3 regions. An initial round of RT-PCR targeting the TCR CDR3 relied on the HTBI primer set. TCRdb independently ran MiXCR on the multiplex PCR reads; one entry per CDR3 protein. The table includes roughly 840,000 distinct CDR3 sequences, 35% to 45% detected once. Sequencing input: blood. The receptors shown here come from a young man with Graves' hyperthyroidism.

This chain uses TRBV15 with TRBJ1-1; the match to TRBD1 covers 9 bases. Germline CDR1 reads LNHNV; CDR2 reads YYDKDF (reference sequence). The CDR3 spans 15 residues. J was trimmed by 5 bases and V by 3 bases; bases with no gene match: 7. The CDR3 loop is CATSSPDRGRTEAFF. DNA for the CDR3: TGTGCCACCAGCAGCCCCGACAGGGGGAGAACTGAAGCTTTCTTT.

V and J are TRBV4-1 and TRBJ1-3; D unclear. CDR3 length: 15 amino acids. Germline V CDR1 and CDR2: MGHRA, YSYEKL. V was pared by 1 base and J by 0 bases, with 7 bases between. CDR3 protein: CASSQVDLSGNTIYF. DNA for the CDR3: TGCGCCAGCAGCCAAGTGGATCTCTCTGGAAACACCATATATTTT.